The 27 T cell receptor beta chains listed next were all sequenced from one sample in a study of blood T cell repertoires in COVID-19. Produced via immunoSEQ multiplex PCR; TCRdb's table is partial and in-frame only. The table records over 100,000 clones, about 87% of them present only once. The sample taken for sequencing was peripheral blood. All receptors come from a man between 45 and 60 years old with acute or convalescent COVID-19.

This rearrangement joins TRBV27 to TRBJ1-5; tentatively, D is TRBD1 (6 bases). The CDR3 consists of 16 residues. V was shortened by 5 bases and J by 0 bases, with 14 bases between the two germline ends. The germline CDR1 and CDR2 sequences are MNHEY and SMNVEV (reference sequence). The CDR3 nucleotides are TGTGCCAGCAGTCCCAAGACAGGTTATAGCAATCAGCCCCAGCATTTT. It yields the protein CASSPKTGYSNQPQHF.

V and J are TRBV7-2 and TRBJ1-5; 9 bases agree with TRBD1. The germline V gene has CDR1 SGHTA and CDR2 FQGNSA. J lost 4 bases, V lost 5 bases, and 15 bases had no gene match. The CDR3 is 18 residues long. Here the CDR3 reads CASSLGTGWSVWNQPQHF. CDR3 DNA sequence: TGTGCCAGCAGCCTAGGGACAGGGTGGAGCGTGTGGAATCAGCCCCAGCATTTT.

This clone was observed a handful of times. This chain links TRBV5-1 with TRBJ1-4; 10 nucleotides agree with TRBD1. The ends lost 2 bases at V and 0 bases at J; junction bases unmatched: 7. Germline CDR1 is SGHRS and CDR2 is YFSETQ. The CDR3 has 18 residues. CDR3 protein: CASSFPGQGISTNEKLFF. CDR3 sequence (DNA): TGCGCCAGCAGCTTCCCGGGACAGGGGATTTCAACTAATGAAAAACTGTTTTTT. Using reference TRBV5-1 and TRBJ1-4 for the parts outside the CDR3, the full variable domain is KAGVTQTPRYLIKTRGQQVTLSCSPISGHRSVSWYQQTPGQGLQFLFEYFSETQRNKGNFPGRFSGRQFSNSRSEMNVSTLELGDSALYLCASSFPGQGISTNEKLFFGSGTQLSVL.

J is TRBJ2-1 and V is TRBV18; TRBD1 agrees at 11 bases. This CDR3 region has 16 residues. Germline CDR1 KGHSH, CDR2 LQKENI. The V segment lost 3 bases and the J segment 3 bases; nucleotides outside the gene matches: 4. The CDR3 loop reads CASSPTGTGGYNEQFF. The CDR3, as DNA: TGTGCCAGCTCACCTACCGGGACAGGGGGCTACAATGAGCAGTTCTTC.

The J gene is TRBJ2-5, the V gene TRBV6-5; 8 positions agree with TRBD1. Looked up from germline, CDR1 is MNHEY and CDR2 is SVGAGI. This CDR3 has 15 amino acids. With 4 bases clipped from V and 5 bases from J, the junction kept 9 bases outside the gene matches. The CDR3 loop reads CASSFALTGEETQYF. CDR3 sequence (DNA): TGTGCCAGCAGTTTCGCTCTGACAGGGGAGGAGACCCAGTACTTC.

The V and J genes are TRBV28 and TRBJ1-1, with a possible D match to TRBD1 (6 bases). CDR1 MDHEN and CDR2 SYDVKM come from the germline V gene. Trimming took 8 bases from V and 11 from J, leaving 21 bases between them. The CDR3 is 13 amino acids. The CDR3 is CASLKDLQGRAFF. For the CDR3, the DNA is TGTGCCAGCCTGAAGGACCTACAGGGAAGGGCTTTCTTT.

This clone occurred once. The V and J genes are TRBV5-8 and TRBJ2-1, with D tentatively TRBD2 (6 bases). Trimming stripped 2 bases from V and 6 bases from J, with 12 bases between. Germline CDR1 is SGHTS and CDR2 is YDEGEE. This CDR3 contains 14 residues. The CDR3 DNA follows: TGTGCCAGCAGCTTCGGAGGGCCCCCCAATGAGCAGTTCTTC. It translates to CASSFGGPPNEQFF.

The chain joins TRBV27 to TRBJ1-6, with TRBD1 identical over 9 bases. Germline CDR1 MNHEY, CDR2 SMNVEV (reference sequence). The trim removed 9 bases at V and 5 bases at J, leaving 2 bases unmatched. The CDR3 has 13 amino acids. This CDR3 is CASTGGNNSPLHF. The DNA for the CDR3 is TGTGCCAGTACAGGGGGCAATAATTCACCCCTCCACTTT.

The CDR3 sequence: CSVREAYEQYF. DNA of the CDR3: TGCAGCGTTAGGGAGGCCTACGAGCAGTACTTC. The chain couples TRBV29-1 to TRBJ2-7; D is possibly TRBD2 (6 bases). CDR3 length: 11 amino acids. The germline V gene encodes CDR1 SQVTM and CDR2 ANQGSEA. V gave up 5 bases and J gave up 2 bases, with 7 bases separating them.

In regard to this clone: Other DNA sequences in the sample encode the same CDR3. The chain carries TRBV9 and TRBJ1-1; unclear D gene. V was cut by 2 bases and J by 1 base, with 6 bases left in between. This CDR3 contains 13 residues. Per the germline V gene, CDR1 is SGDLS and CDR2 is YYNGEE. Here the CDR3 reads CASSVAGNTEAFF. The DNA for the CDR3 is TGTGCCAGCAGCGTTGCCGGGAACACTGAAGCTTTCTTT.

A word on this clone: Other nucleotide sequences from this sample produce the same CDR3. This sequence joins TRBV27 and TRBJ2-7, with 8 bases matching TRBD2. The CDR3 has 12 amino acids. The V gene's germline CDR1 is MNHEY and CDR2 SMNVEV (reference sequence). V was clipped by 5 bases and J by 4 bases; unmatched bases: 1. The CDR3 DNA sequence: TGTGCCAGCAGTCGGGGGGGGTACGAGCAGTACTTC. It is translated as CASSRGGYEQYF.

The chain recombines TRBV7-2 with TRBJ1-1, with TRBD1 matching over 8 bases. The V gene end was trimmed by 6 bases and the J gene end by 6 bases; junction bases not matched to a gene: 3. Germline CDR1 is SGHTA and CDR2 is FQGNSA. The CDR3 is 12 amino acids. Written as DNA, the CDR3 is TGTGCCAGCAGTCGACAGGGGTCTGAAGCTTTCTTT. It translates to CASSRQGSEAFF.

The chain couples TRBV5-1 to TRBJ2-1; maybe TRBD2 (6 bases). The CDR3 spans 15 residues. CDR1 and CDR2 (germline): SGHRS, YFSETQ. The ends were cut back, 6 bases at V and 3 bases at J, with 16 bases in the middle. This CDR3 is CASTLGGAFYNEQFF. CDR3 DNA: TGCGCCAGCACCCTGGGCGGGGCCTTCTACAATGAGCAGTTCTTC.

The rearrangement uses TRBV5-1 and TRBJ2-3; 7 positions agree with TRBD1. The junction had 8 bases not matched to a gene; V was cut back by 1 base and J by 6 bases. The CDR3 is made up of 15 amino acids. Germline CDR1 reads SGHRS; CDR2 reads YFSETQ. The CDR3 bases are TGCGCCAGCAGCTTGACAGGGGCCCCTGGGGATACGCAGTATTTT. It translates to CASSLTGAPGDTQYF. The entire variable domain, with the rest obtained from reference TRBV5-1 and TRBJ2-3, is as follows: KAGVTQTPRYLIKTRGQQVTLSCSPISGHRSVSWYQQTPGQGLQFLFEYFSETQRNKGNFPGRFSGRQFSNSRSEMNVSTLELGDSALYLCASSLTGAPGDTQYFGPGTRLTVL.

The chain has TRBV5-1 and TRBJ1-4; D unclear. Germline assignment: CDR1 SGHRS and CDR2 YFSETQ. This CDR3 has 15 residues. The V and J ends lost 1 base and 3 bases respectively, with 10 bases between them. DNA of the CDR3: TGCGCCAGCAGCTTGCGGGGAATGGCTAATGAAAAACTGTTTTTT. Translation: CASSLRGMANEKLFF. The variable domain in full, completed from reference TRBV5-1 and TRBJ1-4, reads KAGVTQTPRYLIKTRGQQVTLSCSPISGHRSVSWYQQTPGQGLQFLFEYFSETQRNKGNFPGRFSGRQFSNSRSEMNVSTLELGDSALYLCASSLRGMANEKLFFGSGTQLSVL.

CDR3 bases: TGCGCCAGCAGCCAGGGACAGTCCCCACGAGCGGCTCGCGGTACGAAGTACTTC. It yields the protein CASSQGQSPRAARGTKYF. This chain uses TRBV5-1 with TRBJ2-7; 7 bases line up with TRBD1. Germline CDR1 is SGHRS and CDR2 is YFSETQ. CDR3 size: 18 residues. V dropped 4 bases and J dropped 11; count of bases not matched to a gene: 27.

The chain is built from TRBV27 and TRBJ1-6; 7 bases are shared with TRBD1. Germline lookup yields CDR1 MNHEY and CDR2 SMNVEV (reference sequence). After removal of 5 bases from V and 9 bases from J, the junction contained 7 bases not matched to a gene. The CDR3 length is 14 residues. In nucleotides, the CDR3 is TGTGCCAGCAGTAAGGGGGCTCATGGTTCACCCCTCCACTTT. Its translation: CASSKGAHGSPLHF.

For the CDR3, the DNA is TGTGCCAGCAGTCGGACAGACTACTATGGCTACACCTTC. Protein: CASSRTDYYGYTF. V usage is TRBV12-3 or TRBV12-4 and J usage is TRBJ1-2, with D tentatively TRBD1 (6 bases). Trimming shortened V by 5 bases and J by 3 bases, and 10 bases separated the two germline ends. CDR3 length: 13 amino acids.

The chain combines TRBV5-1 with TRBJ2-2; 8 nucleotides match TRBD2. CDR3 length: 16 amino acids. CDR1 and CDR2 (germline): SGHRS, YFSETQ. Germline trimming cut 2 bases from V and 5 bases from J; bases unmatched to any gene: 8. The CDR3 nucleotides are TGCGCCAGCAGCTTTAGCGGGACTCCAGGGACCGGGGAGCTGTTTTTT. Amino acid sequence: CASSFSGTPGTGELFF. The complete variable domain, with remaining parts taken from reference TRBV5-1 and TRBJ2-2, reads KAGVTQTPRYLIKTRGQQVTLSCSPISGHRSVSWYQQTPGQGLQFLFEYFSETQRNKGNFPGRFSGRQFSNSRSEMNVSTLELGDSALYLCASSFSGTPGTGELFFGEGSRLTVL.

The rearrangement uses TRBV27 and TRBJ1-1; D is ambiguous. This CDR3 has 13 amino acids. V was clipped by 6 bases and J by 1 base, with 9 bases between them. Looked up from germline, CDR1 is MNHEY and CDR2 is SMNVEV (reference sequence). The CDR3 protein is CASRRVGNTEAFF. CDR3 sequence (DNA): TGTGCCAGCAGGAGGGTGGGGAACACTGAAGCTTTCTTT.

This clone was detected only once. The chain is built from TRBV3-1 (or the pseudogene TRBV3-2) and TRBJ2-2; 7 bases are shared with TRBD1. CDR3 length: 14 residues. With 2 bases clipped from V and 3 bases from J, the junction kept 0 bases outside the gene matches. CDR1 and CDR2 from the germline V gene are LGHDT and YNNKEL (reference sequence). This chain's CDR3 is CASSQQGDTGELFF. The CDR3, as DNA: TGTGCCAGCAGCCAACAGGGGGACACCGGGGAGCTGTTTTTT.

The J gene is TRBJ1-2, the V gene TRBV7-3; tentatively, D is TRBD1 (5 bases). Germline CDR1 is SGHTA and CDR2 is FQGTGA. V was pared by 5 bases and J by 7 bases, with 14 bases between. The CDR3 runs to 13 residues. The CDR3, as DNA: TGTGCCAGCAGCCCCATGGGGGGGGGTGGCTACACCTTC. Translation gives CASSPMGGGGYTF.

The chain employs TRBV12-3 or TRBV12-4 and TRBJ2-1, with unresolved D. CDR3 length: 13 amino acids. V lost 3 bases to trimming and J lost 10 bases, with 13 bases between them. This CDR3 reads CASSLNPPREQFF. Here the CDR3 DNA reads TGTGCCAGCAGTTTGAACCCTCCCCGGGAGCAGTTCTTC.

The CDR3 region has the DNA TGTGCCAGCTCACCAAACCCGGGGACTGAAGCTTTCTTT. Translation gives CASSPNPGTEAFF. The chain uses TRBV18 and TRBJ1-1; D unclear. Germline-derived CDR1 and CDR2 are KGHSH and LQKENI. The CDR3 has 13 amino acids. The V gene lost 2 bases and the J gene lost 5 bases, with 9 bases spanning the gap.

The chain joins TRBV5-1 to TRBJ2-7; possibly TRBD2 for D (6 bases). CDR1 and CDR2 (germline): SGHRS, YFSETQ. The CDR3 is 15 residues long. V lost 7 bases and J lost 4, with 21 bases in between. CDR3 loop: CASGQAGTAVYEQYF. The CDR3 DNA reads TGCGCCAGCGGCCAAGCCGGGACTGCCGTTTACGAGCAGTACTTC.

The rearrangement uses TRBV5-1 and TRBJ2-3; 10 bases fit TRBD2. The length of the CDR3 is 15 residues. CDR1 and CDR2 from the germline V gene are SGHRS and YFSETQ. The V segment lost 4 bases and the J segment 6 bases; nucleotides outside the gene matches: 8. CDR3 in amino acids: CASSDTSGAGDTQYF. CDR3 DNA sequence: TGCGCCAGCAGCGATACTAGCGGGGCGGGTGATACGCAGTATTTT.

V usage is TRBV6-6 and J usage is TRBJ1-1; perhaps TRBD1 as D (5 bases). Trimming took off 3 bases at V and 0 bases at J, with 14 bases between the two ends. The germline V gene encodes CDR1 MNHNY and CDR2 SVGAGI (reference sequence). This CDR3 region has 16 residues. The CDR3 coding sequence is TGTGCCAGCAGTTATTTGGCAGGGCTAATGAACACTGAAGCTTTCTTT. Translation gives CASSYLAGLMNTEAFF.